These T cell receptor beta chains were read from a single sample in a study of cytomegalovirus exposure and HLA in healthy donors. The repertoire was sequenced with immunoSEQ multiplex PCR; TCRdb's copy has only in-frame clones and lacks some. Of over 150,000 clones detected, about 76% appear once; the ten largest clones hold 2% to 3%. Sequencing was done on a sample of PBMCs. The receptors shown here come from a woman in her 40s in good health and CMV-seropositive. Each CDR3 is given with its conserved first and last residue. D genes are given only for firm matches. Size is stated for part of the rows, as once, few or many counts, or as a class when the clone is expanded.

j_gene: TRBJ1-2; abundance: -; d_gene: -; v_gene: TRBV28; CDR3aa: CASSTTSQQGRKKF; CDR3nt: TGTGCCAGCAGTACTACTTCTCAACAGGGCCGGAAAAAGTTC
j_gene: TRBJ1-2; abundance: -; d_gene: -; v_gene: TRBV7-9; CDR3aa: CASSLNYGYTF; CDR3nt: TGTGCCAGCAGCCTCAACTATGGCTACACCTTC
j_gene: TRBJ1-2; abundance: -; d_gene: -; v_gene: TRBV7-9; CDR3aa: CASSLAGGDGAYGYTF; CDR3nt: TGTGCCAGCAGCTTAGCGGGGGGAGACGGGGCCTATGGCTACACCTTC
j_gene: TRBJ2-7; abundance: once; d_gene: -; v_gene: TRBV21-1; CDR3aa: CASSKGRCGYSGYEQYF; CDR3nt: TGTGCCAGCAGCAAAGGAAGATGTGGGTATAGCGGCTACGAGCAGTACTTC
j_gene: TRBJ1-2; abundance: -; d_gene: TRBD1; v_gene: TRBV5-6; CDR3aa: CASSSGGANYGYTF; CDR3nt: TGTGCCAGCAGCTCAGGGGGCGCGAACTATGGCTACACCTTC
j_gene: TRBJ2-2; abundance: once; d_gene: TRBD2; v_gene: TRBV7-9; CDR3aa: CASSLRGLAGGINTGELFF; CDR3nt: TGTGCCAGCAGCTTAAGGGGACTAGCGGGCGGGATCAACACCGGGGAGCTGTTTTTT
j_gene: TRBJ2-3; abundance: -; d_gene: TRBD1; v_gene: TRBV7-9; CDR3aa: CASSQAPGQGEVDTQYF; CDR3nt: TGTGCCAGCAGCCAAGCCCCGGGACAGGGGGAAGTGGATACGCAGTATTTT
j_gene: TRBJ1-5; abundance: once; d_gene: -; v_gene: TRBV6-5; CDR3aa: CASSYFTTINQPQHF; CDR3nt: TGTGCCAGCAGTTACTTTACAACCATCAATCAGCCCCAGCATTTT
j_gene: TRBJ1-2; abundance: -; d_gene: -; v_gene: TRBV21-1; CDR3aa: CASKFTDYGYTF; CDR3nt: TGTGCCAGCAAATTCACGGACTATGGCTACACCTTC
j_gene: TRBJ2-5; abundance: -; d_gene: TRBD2; v_gene: TRBV2; CDR3aa: CASSERGSGGSMVETQYF; CDR3nt: TGTGCCAGCAGTGAAAGGGGGAGCGGGGGTAGTATGGTAGAGACCCAGTACTTC
j_gene: TRBJ2-3; abundance: -; d_gene: TRBD2; v_gene: TRBV27; CDR3aa: CASSLRSPSGNTNTQYF; CDR3nt: TGTGCCAGCAGTTTACGCTCCCCTAGCGGAAACACAAATACGCAGTATTTT
j_gene: TRBJ2-2; abundance: once; d_gene: -; v_gene: TRBV29-1; CDR3aa: CSVEDLGSRNTGELFF; CDR3nt: TGCAGCGTTGAAGATCTAGGATCGCGGAACACCGGGGAGCTGTTTTTT
j_gene: TRBJ1-5; abundance: -; d_gene: TRBD1; v_gene: TRBV10-2; CDR3aa: CASSESGGQGNQPQHF; CDR3nt: TGCGCCAGCAGTGAGTCCGGAGGACAGGGGAATCAGCCCCAGCATTTT
j_gene: TRBJ1-4; abundance: -; d_gene: -; v_gene: TRBV9; CDR3aa: CASSVDAGATNEKLFF; CDR3nt: TGTGCCAGCAGCGTCGACGCAGGGGCAACTAATGAAAAACTGTTTTTT
j_gene: TRBJ2-5; abundance: -; d_gene: -; v_gene: TRBV9; CDR3aa: CASSSTPGETQYF; CDR3nt: TGTGCCAGCAGTAGCACTCCGGGGGAGACCCAGTACTTC
j_gene: TRBJ1-1; abundance: -; d_gene: -; v_gene: TRBV7-9; CDR3aa: CSSSPLVTEAFF; CDR3nt: TGTTCCAGCAGCCCCCTAGTTACTGAAGCTTTCTTT
j_gene: TRBJ2-3; abundance: -; d_gene: TRBD2; v_gene: TRBV10-1; CDR3aa: CASSESAGAGTSGTDTQYF; CDR3nt: TGCGCCAGCAGTGAGTCGGCTGGGGCCGGGACTAGCGGCACAGATACGCAGTATTTT
j_gene: TRBJ2-1; abundance: -; d_gene: TRBD2; v_gene: TRBV6-5; CDR3aa: CASSFLTSGGAGEQFF; CDR3nt: TGTGCCAGCAGTTTTCTCACTAGCGGGGGGGCGGGTGAGCAGTTCTTC
j_gene: TRBJ1-4; abundance: -; d_gene: -; v_gene: TRBV2; CDR3aa: CASRRTGLAEKLFF; CDR3nt: TGTGCCAGCAGAAGAACAGGGCTCGCCGAAAAACTGTTTTTT
j_gene: TRBJ1-5; abundance: -; d_gene: -; v_gene: TRBV2; CDR3aa: CASRPHSNQPQHF; CDR3nt: TGTGCCAGCAGACCACATAGCAATCAGCCCCAGCATTTT
j_gene: TRBJ1-5; abundance: -; d_gene: -; v_gene: TRBV19; CDR3aa: CASSMSSDQPQHF; CDR3nt: TGTGCCAGTAGTATGTCCAGCGATCAGCCCCAGCATTTT
j_gene: TRBJ2-2; abundance: -; d_gene: TRBD2; v_gene: TRBV5-1; CDR3aa: CASSLTGLAQRGELFF; CDR3nt: TGCGCCAGCAGCTTAACGGGACTAGCGCAAAGGGGGGAGCTGTTTTTT
j_gene: TRBJ1-2; abundance: few; d_gene: -; v_gene: TRBV11-2; CDR3aa: CASSRQEANYGYTF; CDR3nt: TGTGCCAGCAGCAGGCAGGAGGCTAACTATGGCTACACCTTC
j_gene: TRBJ1-3; abundance: -; d_gene: -; v_gene: TRBV25-1; CDR3aa: CASSELIAAGSGNTIYF; CDR3nt: TGTGCCAGCAGTGAATTAATAGCGGCAGGGTCTGGAAACACCATATATTTT
j_gene: TRBJ2-5; abundance: -; d_gene: -; v_gene: TRBV27; CDR3aa: CASSSGRQETQYF; CDR3nt: TGTGCCAGCAGTTCAGGCAGACAAGAGACCCAGTACTTC
j_gene: TRBJ1-6; abundance: once; d_gene: TRBD1; v_gene: TRBV2; CDR3aa: CASSGGQGNSPLHF; CDR3nt: TGTGCCAGCAGTGGGGGACAGGGAAATTCACCCCTCCACTTT
j_gene: TRBJ1-3; abundance: -; d_gene: TRBD1; v_gene: TRBV6-1; CDR3aa: CASSEDSAGGAGNTIYF; CDR3nt: TGTGCCAGCAGTGAAGACTCGGCAGGGGGAGCTGGAAACACCATATATTTT